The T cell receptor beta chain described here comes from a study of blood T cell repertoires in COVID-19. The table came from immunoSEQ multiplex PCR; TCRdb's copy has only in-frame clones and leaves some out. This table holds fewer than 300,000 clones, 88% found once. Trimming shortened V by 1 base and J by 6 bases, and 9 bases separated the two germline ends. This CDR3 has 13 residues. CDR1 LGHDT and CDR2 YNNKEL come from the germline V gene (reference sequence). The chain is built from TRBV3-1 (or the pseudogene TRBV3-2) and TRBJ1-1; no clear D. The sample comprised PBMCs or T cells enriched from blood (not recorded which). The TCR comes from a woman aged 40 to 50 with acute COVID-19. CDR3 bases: TGTGCCAGCAGCCAAGTCGGGGATCCTGAAGCTTTCTTT. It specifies CASSQVGDPEAFF.